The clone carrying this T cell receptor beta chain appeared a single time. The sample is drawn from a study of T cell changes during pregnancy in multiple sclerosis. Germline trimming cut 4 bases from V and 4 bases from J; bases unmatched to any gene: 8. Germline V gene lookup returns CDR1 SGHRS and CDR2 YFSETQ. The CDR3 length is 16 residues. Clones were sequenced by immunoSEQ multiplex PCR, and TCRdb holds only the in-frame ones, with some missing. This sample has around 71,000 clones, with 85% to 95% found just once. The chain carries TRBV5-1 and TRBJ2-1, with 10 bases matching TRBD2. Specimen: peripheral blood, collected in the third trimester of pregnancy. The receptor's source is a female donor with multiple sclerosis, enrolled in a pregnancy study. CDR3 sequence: CASSPGGTSAYNEQFF. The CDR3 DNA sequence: TGCGCCAGCAGCCCCGGGGGGACTAGCGCATACAATGAGCAGTTCTTC. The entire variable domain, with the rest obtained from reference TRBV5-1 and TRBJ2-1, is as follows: KAGVTQTPRYLIKTRGQQVTLSCSPISGHRSVSWYQQTPGQGLQFLFEYFSETQRNKGNFPGRFSGRQFSNSRSEMNVSTLELGDSALYLCASSPGGTSAYNEQFFGPGTRLTVL.